Listed below are T cell receptor beta chains from one sample, sequenced in a study of blood T cell repertoires in COVID-19. TCRdb's table, derived via immunoSEQ multiplex PCR, lists solely in-frame clones and lacks some. The table has some 140,000 clones, 65% to 80% seen once. The specimen was peripheral blood. The receptor source for this set is a man in his 60s with acute or convalescent COVID-19. Both conserved end residues are part of each CDR3. The D gene is left open where the match is weak. Part of the rows lack a size; the others show once, few, many or a class for expanded clones.

abundance: NA
d_gene: NA
v_gene: TRBV20-1
j_gene: TRBJ2-7
CDR3aa: CSASGSYEQYF
CDR3nt: TGCAGTGCTAGCGGGTCCTACGAGCAGTACTTC

abundance: NA
d_gene: NA
v_gene: TRBV2
j_gene: TRBJ1-6
CDR3aa: CASSVESPNSPLHF
CDR3nt: TGTGCCAGCAGTGTCGAGAGCCCCAATTCACCCCTCCACTTT

abundance: NA
d_gene: TRBD1
v_gene: TRBV2
j_gene: TRBJ1-1
CDR3aa: CASSETRGRFPNVNTEAFF
CDR3nt: TGTGCCAGCAGTGAAACCAGGGGGCGCTTCCCCAACGTGAACACTGAAGCTTTCTTT

abundance: NA
d_gene: NA
v_gene: TRBV5-4
j_gene: TRBJ1-3
CDR3aa: CASSLETGSFDTIYF
CDR3nt: TGTGCCAGCAGCCTGGAGACAGGTAGTTTCGACACCATATATTTT

abundance: NA
d_gene: NA
v_gene: TRBV7-8
j_gene: TRBJ1-2
CDR3aa: CASSLAGRVHGYTF
CDR3nt: TGTGCCAGCAGCTTAGCGGGCAGGGTGCATGGCTACACCTTC

abundance: NA
d_gene: TRBD1
v_gene: TRBV19
j_gene: TRBJ1-4
CDR3aa: CASSLAGTGNEKLFF
CDR3nt: TGTGCCAGTAGTCTCGCCGGGACAGGGAATGAAAAACTGTTTTTT

abundance: few
d_gene: NA
v_gene: TRBV7-9
j_gene: TRBJ1-2
CDR3aa: CASSLGGARGTF
CDR3nt: TGTGCCAGCAGCTTAGGAGGGGCGAGGGGGACCTTC

abundance: few
d_gene: NA
v_gene: TRBV3-1/TRBV3-2
j_gene: TRBJ1-5
CDR3aa: CASSQDFGNQPQHF
CDR3nt: TGTGCCAGCAGCCAAGATTTCGGGAATCAGCCCCAGCATTTT

abundance: NA
d_gene: TRBD2
v_gene: TRBV5-1
j_gene: TRBJ2-1
CDR3aa: CASSPGTSLMYEQFF
CDR3nt: TGCGCCAGCAGCCCCGGGACTAGCTTGATGTATGAGCAGTTCTTC

abundance: NA
d_gene: TRBD2
v_gene: TRBV3-1/TRBV3-2
j_gene: TRBJ2-7
CDR3aa: CASSQDIGGVGYEQYF
CDR3nt: TGTGCCAGCAGCCAAGATATCGGGGGGGTAGGGTACGAGCAGTACTTC